This entry is about one T cell receptor beta chain. This record comes from a study of blood T cell repertoires in COVID-19. Study-level background: Acute and convalescent COVID-19 specimens originated in the United States, Italy and Spain. T cells, B-cell-depleted T cells, or PBMCs supplied cDNA or gDNA.

The germline V gene has CDR1 SGHDT and CDR2 YYEEEE. The J segment lost 6 bases and the V segment lost 4 bases, leaving 8 bases of the junction unmatched. The CDR3 totals 15 residues. Libraries were prepared by immunoSEQ multiplex PCR; TCRdb keeps only in-frame clonotypes and omits some of them. The sample records 100,000 to 150,000 clones, around 81% being singletons. This TCR came from a man in his sixties with acute or convalescent COVID-19. Material: peripheral blood. The chain links TRBV5-6 to TRBJ2-1, with 9 bases lining up with TRBD2. CDR3 residues: CASSLGLASVNEQFF. The CDR3 coding sequence is TGTGCCAGCAGCCTGGGACTAGCATCGGTCAATGAGCAGTTCTTC.